The present T cell receptor (beta chain) was sequenced within a study of CD8+CD57+ T cells in acquired aplastic anemia. Study at large: Average CD4+ read depth in healthy donors was about 10.8 million reads.

Germline V lookup: CDR1 SGHAT, CDR2 FQDESV (reference sequence). The CDR3 covers 14 residues. V lost 3 bases and J lost 2, with 8 bases in between. TCR beta VDJ and CDR3 profiles were obtained from a genomic DNA template. TCRdb reanalysed the reads using MiXCR and keeps one entry per CDR3 protein. The sample includes roughly 130,000 distinct CDR3 sequences, around 50% of them seen just once. The TCR originated in a human donor in good health, serving as a control. This chain joins TRBV11-1 and TRBJ2-1; D ambiguous. Sequenced: sorted CD4+, CD8+, or CD8+CD57+ T cells (not recorded which) from PBMCs. In DNA form, the CDR3 reads TGTGCCAGCAGCTTGGAAGGGACCTACAATGAGCAGTTCTTC. This translates into CASSLEGTYNEQFF.